Sequencing of this TCR beta chain was carried out in a study of blood T cell repertoires in COVID-19. Background on the study: COVID-19 samples from acute and convalescent phases originated in the United States, Italy and Spain. The cDNA or gDNA used as material had been derived from T cells, B-cell-depleted T cells, or PBMCs.

This CDR3 spans 16 amino acids. Deletions cut 5 bases from V and 2 bases from J, with 15 bases between. The germline gives CDR1 MDHEN, CDR2 SYDVKM. In the study's own analysis: How many nucleated cells were present was estimated from reference gene primer amplification. This table comes from immunoSEQ multiplex PCR, and its TCRdb copy is limited to in-frame clones, with some not included. The D gene and trimming were derived from the DNA, and the V and J assignments and clone size from that table. In the table there are about 80,000 clones, more than 70% of which are singletons. The chain uses TRBV28 and TRBJ1-4; D call uncertain. The sequencing sample was made of peripheral blood. The origin of this receptor is a man between 65 and 85 years old with active or convalescent COVID-19. CDR3 residues: CASSAAGVGTNEKLFF. The DNA of the CDR3 is TGTGCCAGCAGTGCCGCGGGAGTGGGGACTAATGAAAAACTGTTTTTT.